Listed below are T cell receptor beta chains from one sample, sequenced in a study of shared clonotypes between healthy human individuals. The protocol was immunoSEQ multiplex PCR, while the TCRdb copy is restricted to in-frame clones and leaves out a portion. Here the sample spans 550,000 to 700,000 clones, more than 70% being singletons. Sequencing used memory CD4+ T cells sorted from blood. The receptors were sampled from a woman in her thirties in good health. The CDR3 runs from the conserved cysteine through the conserved F or W. The D gene is left open where the match is weak. Some rows mark clone size as missing; the rest say once, few, many or name a class of expanded clone.

v_call	clone_size	j_call	d_call	cdr3_aa	cdr3_nt
TRBV11-3	NA	TRBJ2-2	TRBD1	CASSLEWHRGHPNTGELFF	TGTGCCAGCAGCTTAGAATGGCACAGGGGACATCCGAACACCGGGGAGCTGTTTTTT
TRBV19	NA	TRBJ1-2	NA	CASSPGGPNYGYTF	TGTGCCAGTAGCCCGGGGGGTCCTAACTATGGCTACACCTTC
TRBV4-1	NA	TRBJ1-2	NA	CASSQVPTSPGGYTF	TGCGCCAGCAGCCAAGTACCGACGTCGCCAGGAGGCTACACCTTC
TRBV5-1	few	TRBJ2-1	TRBD2	CASSSAGTSLGDEQFF	TGCGCCAGCAGCTCAGCGGGGACTAGCCTCGGGGATGAGCAGTTCTTC
TRBV20-1	NA	TRBJ2-5	NA	CSARGKETQYF	TGCAGTGCGCGCGGGAAGGAGACCCAGTACTTC
TRBV10-1	few	TRBJ1-1	TRBD1	CASSESGGSEAFF	TGCGCCAGCAGTGAGTCAGGGGGCAGTGAAGCTTTCTTT
TRBV30	NA	TRBJ2-1	NA	CAWSPSTGVLFF	TGTGCCTGGAGCCCCTCTACGGGAGTCCTGTTCTTC
TRBV7-2	NA	TRBJ1-5	TRBD1	CASSPRQGRGQPQHF	TGTGCCAGCAGCCCGCGACAGGGGAGGGGACAGCCCCAGCATTTT
TRBV30	NA	TRBJ2-1	TRBD2	CAYLRLAGVRYNEQFF	TGTGCCTATCTGAGACTAGCGGGAGTTCGCTACAATGAGCAGTTCTTC
TRBV5-6	NA	TRBJ2-7	NA	CASSSGPSYEQYF	TGTGCCAGCAGCTCAGGTCCCTCCTACGAGCAGTACTTC
TRBV6-6	NA	TRBJ1-4	NA	CASTPGPRVANEKLFF	TGTGCCAGCACCCCGGGCCCAAGGGTAGCTAATGAAAAACTGTTTTTT
TRBV28	NA	TRBJ2-7	TRBD1	CASSAGTGGFYEQYF	TGTGCCAGCAGTGCCGGGACAGGGGGCTTCTACGAGCAGTACTTC
TRBV28	NA	TRBJ1-1	NA	CASSLTDRFTEAFF	TGTGCCAGCAGTCTCACCGACAGGTTCACTGAAGCTTTCTTT
TRBV5-6	NA	TRBJ2-4	NA	CASTSSGGQNIQYF	TGTGCCAGCACATCCTCCGGGGGCCAAAACATTCAGTACTTC
TRBV19	few	TRBJ1-1	NA	CASSRGSNTEAFF	TGTGCCTCCTCCAGAGGGTCGAACACTGAAGCTTTCTTT
TRBV27	NA	TRBJ2-4	NA	CASSIGPSWAKNIQYF	TGTGCCAGCAGCATCGGCCCCTCGTGGGCCAAAAACATTCAGTACTTC
TRBV27	NA	TRBJ2-2	TRBD1	CASSTQGARTGELFF	TGTGCCAGCAGTACACAGGGGGCGCGCACCGGGGAGCTGTTTTTT
TRBV18	few	TRBJ1-4	TRBD1	CASSRQGQGKLFF	TGTGCCAGCTCCCGACAGGGCCAAGGAAAACTGTTTTTT
TRBV6-1	NA	TRBJ1-5	NA	CASSETAESQPQHF	TGTGCCAGCAGTGAAACGGCAGAAAGTCAGCCCCAGCATTTT
TRBV28	NA	TRBJ2-5	NA	CANLAGEETQYF	TGTGCCAACCTGGCCGGGGAAGAGACCCAGTACTTC
TRBV25-1	few	TRBJ2-3	NA	CASSSSGKSADTQYF	TGTGCCAGCAGTTCCTCAGGAAAGAGCGCAGATACGCAGTATTTT
TRBV6-5	NA	TRBJ2-1	TRBD2	CASSYGLAGVGDEQFF	TGTGCCAGCAGTTACGGGCTAGCGGGGGTTGGCGATGAGCAGTTCTTC
TRBV27	NA	TRBJ2-7	TRBD2	CASTGGGTYEQYF	TGTGCCAGCACGGGGGGAGGAACCTACGAGCAGTACTTC
TRBV7-9	NA	TRBJ2-7	NA	CASSLGETYEQYF	TGTGCCAGCAGTTTGGGGGAAACCTACGAGCAGTACTTC
TRBV14	few	TRBJ2-5	TRBD2	CASSQVPSGAGTQYF	TGTGCCAGCAGCCAAGTACCTAGCGGTGCCGGGACCCAGTACTTC
TRBV11-2	NA	TRBJ2-4	NA	CASSLEDGDIQYF	TGTGCCAGCAGCTTAGAAGACGGGGACATTCAGTACTTC
TRBV7-9	NA	TRBJ2-7	NA	CASRPTGVSSYEQYF	TGTGCCAGCAGACCCACAGGCGTCAGCTCCTACGAGCAGTACTTC
TRBV19	NA	TRBJ2-3	TRBD2	CASSMTSGRHTDTQYF	TGTGCCAGTAGCATGACTAGCGGGAGGCACACGGATACGCAGTATTTT